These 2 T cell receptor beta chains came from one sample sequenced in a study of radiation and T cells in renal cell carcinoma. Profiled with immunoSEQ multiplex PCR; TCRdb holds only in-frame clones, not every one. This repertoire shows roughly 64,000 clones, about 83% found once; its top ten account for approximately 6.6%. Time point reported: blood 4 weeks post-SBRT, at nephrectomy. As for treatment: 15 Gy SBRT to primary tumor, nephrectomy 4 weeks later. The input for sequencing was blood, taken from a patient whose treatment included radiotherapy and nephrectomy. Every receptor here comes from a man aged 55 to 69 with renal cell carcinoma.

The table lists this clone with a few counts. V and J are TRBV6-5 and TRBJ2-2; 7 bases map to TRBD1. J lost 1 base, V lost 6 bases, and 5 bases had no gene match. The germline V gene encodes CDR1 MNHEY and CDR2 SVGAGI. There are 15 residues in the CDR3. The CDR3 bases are TGTGCCAGCAGCGTCGACAGGGTGAACACCGGGGAGCTGTTTTTT. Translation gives CASSVDRVNTGELFF.

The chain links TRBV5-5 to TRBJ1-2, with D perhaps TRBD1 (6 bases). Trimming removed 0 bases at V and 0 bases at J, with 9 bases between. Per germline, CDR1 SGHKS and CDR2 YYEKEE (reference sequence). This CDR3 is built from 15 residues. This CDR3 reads CASSLGGHSNYGYTF. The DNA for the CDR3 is TGTGCCAGCAGCTTGGGGGGACATTCTAACTATGGCTACACCTTC.